This T cell receptor (beta chain) stems from a study of identical twins. Study outcomes and limitations: Alpha sequences that were out-of-frame and twin-shared showed an excess of low generation probability. Fewer insertions were carried by abundant cord blood beta clonotypes, but none was seen in memory repertoires.

Using its own MiXCR run on the 5' RACE reads, TCRdb lists one record per CDR3 protein. The sample comprises 420,000 or so distinct CDR3 sequences, about 18% of which are singletons, and roughly 12% rests with the top ten. CDR3 length equals 11 residues. Germline CDR1 is SGHTA and CDR2 is FQGNSA. The V end was cut by 5 bases, the J end by 4 bases, with 6 bases between. As regards this clonotype: The antigen remains unidentified.

Specimen: naive T cells sorted from blood. This receptor was identified in a man aged 50 to 59 in good health. The chain is built from TRBV7-2 and TRBJ2-7, with D hard to call. CDR3: CASSEIYEQYF. CDR3 sequence (DNA): TGTGCCAGCAGCGAGATTTACGAGCAGTACTTC.